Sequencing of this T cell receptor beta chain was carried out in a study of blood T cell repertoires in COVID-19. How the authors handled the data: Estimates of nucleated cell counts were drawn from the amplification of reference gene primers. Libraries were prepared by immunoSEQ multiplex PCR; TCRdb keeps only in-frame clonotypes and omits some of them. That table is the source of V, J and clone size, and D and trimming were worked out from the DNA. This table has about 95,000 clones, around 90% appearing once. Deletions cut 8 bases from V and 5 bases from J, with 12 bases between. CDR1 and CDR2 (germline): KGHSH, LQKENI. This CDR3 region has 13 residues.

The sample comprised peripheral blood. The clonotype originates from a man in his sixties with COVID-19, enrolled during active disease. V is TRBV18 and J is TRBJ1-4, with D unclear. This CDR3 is CASQREQNEKLFF. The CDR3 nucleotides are TGTGCCAGCCAGAGGGAGCAGAATGAAAAACTGTTTTTT.